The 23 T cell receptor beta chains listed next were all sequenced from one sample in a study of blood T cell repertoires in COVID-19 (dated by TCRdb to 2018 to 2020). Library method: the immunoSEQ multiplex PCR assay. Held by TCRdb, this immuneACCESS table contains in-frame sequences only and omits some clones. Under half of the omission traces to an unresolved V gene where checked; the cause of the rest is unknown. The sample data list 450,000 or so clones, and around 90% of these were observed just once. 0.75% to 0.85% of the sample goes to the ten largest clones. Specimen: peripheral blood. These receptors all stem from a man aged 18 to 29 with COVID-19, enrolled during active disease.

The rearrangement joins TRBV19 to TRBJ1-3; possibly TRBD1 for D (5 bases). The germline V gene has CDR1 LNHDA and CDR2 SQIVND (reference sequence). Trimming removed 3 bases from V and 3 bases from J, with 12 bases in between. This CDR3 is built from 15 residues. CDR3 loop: CASSMIGARGNTIYF. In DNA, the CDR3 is TGTGCCAGTAGTATGATTGGGGCGCGTGGAAACACCATATATTTT.

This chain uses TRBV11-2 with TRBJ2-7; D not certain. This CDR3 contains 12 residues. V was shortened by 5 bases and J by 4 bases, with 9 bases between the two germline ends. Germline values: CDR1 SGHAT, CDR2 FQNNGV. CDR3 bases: TGTGCCAGCAGCCATACGGGTTACGAGCAGTACTTC. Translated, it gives CASSHTGYEQYF.

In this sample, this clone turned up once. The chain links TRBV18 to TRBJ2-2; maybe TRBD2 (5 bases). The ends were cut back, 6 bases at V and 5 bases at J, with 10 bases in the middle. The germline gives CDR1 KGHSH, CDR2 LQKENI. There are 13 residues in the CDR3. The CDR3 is CASSKAETGELFF. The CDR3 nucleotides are TGTGCCAGCTCGAAAGCGGAAACCGGGGAGCTGTTTTTT.

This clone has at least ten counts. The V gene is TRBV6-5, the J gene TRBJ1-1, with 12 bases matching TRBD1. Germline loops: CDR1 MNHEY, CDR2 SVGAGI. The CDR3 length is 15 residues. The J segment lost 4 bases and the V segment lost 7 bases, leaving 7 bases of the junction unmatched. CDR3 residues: CASTRDRGQVTEAFF. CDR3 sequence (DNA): TGTGCCAGCACCCGGGACAGGGGGCAGGTCACTGAAGCTTTCTTT.

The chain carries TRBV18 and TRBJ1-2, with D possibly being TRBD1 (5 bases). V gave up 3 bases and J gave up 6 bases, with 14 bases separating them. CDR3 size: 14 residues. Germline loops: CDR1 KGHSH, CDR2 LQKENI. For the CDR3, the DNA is TGTGCCAGCTCACCCTTACAGGAGAAGGATGGCTACACCTTC. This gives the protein CASSPLQEKDGYTF. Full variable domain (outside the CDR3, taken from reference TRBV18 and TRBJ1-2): NAGVMQNPRHLVRRRGQEARLRCSPMKGHSHVYWYRQLPEEGLKFMVYLQKENIIDESGMPKERFSAEFPKEGPSILRIQQVVRGDSAAYFCASSPLQEKDGYTFGSGTRLTVV.

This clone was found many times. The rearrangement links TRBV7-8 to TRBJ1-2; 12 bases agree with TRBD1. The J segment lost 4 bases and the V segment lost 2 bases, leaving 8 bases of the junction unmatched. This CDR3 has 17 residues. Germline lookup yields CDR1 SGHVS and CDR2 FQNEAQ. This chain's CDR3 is CASSLQGQGALGYGYTF. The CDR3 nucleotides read TGTGCCAGCAGCTTACAGGGACAGGGGGCTTTAGGCTATGGCTACACCTTC.

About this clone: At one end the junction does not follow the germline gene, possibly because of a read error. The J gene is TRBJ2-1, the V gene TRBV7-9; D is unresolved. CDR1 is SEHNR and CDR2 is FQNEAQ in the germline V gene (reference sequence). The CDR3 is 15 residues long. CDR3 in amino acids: CASNLNGVTNNEQFF. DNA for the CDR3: TGTGCCAGCAACTTAAACGGAGTTACTAACAATGAGCAGTTCTTC.

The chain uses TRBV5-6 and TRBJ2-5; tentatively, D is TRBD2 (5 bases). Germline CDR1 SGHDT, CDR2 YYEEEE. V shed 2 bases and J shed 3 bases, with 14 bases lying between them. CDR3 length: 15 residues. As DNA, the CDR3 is TGTGCCAGCAGCTTTTCTAGACGGGAAAAAGAGACCCAGTACTTC. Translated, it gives CASSFSRREKETQYF.

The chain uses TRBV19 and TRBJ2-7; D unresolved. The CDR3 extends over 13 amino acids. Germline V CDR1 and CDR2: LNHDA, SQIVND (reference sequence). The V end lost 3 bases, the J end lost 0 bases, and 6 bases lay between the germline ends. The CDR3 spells CASSMAPSYEQYF. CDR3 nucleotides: TGTGCCAGTAGTATGGCTCCCTCCTACGAGCAGTACTTC.

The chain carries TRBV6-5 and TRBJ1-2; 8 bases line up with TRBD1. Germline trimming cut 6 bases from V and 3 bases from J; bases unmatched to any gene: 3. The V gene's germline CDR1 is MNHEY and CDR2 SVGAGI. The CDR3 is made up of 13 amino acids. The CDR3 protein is CASSRQGYYGYTF. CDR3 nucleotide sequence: TGTGCCAGCAGCAGACAGGGGTACTATGGCTACACCTTC.

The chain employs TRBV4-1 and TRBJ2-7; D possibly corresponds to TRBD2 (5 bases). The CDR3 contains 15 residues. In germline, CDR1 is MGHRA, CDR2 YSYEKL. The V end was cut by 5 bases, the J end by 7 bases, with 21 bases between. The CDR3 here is CASSYLLRARREQYF. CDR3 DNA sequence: TGCGCCAGCAGCTACCTTTTGCGGGCAAGGAGGGAGCAGTACTTC.

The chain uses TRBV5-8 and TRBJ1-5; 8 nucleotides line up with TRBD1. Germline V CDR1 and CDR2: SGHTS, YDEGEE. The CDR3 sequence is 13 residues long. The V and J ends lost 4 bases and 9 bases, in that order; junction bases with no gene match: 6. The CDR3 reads CASSGGQDRPQHF. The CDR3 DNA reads TGTGCCAGCAGCGGGGGACAGGACCGGCCCCAGCATTTT.

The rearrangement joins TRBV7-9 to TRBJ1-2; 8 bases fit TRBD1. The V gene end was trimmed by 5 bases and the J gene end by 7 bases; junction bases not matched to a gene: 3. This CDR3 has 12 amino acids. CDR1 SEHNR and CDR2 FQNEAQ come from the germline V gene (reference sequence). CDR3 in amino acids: CASSQTGVGYTF. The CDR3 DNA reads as TGTGCCAGCAGCCAGACAGGGGTTGGCTACACCTTC.

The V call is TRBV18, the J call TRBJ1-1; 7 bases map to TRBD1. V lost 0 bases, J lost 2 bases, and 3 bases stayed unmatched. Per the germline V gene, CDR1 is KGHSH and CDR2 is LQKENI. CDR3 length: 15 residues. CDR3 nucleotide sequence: TGTGCCAGCTCACCACCCAGGGGGTCAAACACTGAAGCTTTCTTT. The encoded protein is CASSPPRGSNTEAFF. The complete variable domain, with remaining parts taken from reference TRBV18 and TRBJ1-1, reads NAGVMQNPRHLVRRRGQEARLRCSPMKGHSHVYWYRQLPEEGLKFMVYLQKENIIDESGMPKERFSAEFPKEGPSILRIQQVVRGDSAAYFCASSPPRGSNTEAFFGQGTRLTVV.

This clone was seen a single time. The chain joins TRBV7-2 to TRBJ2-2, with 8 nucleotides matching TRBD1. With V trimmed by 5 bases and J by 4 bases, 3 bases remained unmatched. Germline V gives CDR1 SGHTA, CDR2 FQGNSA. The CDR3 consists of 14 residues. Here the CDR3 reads CASSIDRGTGELFF. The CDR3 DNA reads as TGTGCCAGCAGCATTGACAGGGGCACCGGGGAGCTGTTTTTT.

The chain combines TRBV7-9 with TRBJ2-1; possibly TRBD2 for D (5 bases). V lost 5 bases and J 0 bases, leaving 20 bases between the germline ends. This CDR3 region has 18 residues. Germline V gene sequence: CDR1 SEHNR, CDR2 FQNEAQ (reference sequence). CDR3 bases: TGTGCCAGCAGCCTAACCCGGCCACTTGCGGGCTCCTACAATGAGCAGTTCTTC. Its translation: CASSLTRPLAGSYNEQFF.

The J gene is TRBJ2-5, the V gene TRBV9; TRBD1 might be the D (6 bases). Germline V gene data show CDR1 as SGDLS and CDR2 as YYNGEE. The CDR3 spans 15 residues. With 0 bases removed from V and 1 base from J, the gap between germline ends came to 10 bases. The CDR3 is CASSVAQGLQETQYF. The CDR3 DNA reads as TGTGCCAGCAGCGTAGCTCAGGGGCTCCAAGAGACCCAGTACTTC.

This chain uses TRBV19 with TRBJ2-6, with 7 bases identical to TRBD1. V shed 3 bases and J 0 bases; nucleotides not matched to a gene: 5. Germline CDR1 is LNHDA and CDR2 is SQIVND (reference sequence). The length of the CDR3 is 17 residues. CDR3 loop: CASSMDRLPSGANVLTF. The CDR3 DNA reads TGTGCCAGTAGTATGGACAGGCTACCCTCTGGGGCCAACGTCCTGACTTTC. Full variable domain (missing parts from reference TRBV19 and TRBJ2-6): DGGITQSPKYLFRKEGQNVTLSCEQNLNHDAMYWYRQDPGQGLRLIYYSQIVNDFQKGDIAEGYSVSREKKESFPLTVTSAQKNPTAFYLCASSMDRLPSGANVLTFGAGSRLTVL.

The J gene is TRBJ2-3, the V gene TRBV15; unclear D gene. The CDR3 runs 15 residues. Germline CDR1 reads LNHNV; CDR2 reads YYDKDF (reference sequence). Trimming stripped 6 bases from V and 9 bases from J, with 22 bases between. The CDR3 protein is CATRESDGARVTQYF. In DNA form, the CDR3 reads TGTGCCACCAGGGAGAGCGACGGCGCACGGGTCACGCAGTATTTT.

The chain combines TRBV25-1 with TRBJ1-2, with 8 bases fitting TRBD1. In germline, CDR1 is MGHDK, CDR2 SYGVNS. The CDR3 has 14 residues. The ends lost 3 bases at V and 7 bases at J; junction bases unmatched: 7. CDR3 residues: CASSDQTGVGGYTF. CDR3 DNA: TGTGCCAGCAGTGACCAGACAGGGGTTGGTGGCTACACCTTC.

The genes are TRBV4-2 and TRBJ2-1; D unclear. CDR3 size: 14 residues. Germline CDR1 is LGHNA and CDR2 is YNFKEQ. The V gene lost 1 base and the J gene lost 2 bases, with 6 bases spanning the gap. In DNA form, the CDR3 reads TGTGCCAGCAGCCAAGCACTAACCTACAATGAGCAGTTCTTC. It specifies CASSQALTYNEQFF.

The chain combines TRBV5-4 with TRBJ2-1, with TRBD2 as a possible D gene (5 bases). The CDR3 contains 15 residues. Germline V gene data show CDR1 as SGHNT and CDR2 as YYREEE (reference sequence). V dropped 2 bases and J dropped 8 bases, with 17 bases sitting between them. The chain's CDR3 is CASSFDTGLRDEQFF. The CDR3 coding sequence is TGTGCCAGCAGCTTTGATACGGGGTTAAGGGATGAGCAGTTCTTC.

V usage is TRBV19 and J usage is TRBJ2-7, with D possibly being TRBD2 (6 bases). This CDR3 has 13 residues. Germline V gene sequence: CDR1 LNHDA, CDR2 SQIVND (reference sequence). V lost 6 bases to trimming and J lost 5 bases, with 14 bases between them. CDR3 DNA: TGTGCCAGTAGCGAGGGTTCGGGGGACGAGCAGTACTTC. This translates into CASSEGSGDEQYF.